Given below is one T cell receptor beta chain in context. Its antigen remains unidentified. The data belong to a study of T cell repertoires in cytomegalovirus infection. TCRdb itself ran the reads through MiXCR, one entry per CDR3 protein. The sample holds a few hundred thousand distinct CDR3 sequences, 30% to 35% seen once. This clonotype originated in a human donor in good health (CMV status not recorded). Some clones in this sample may be carry-over from other donors' samples. Material: cultured PBMCs, obtained from culture after CMV antigen stimulation.

CDR3 sequence (DNA): TGTGCCAGCAGTGTCGGGACTAGCGGGAGGTCTACGCAGTTCTTC. It specifies CASSVGTSGRSTQFF. The chain has TRBV28 and TRBJ2-1, with TRBD2 identical over 15 bases. With 5 bases clipped from V and 12 bases from J, the junction kept 8 bases outside the gene matches. The CDR3 is 15 residues long. Germline V gives CDR1 MDHEN, CDR2 SYDVKM.